The 7 T cell receptor beta chains given below trace back to one sample, sequenced in a study of T cells after yellow fever vaccination. TCRdb re-derived calls from the 5' RACE reads in MiXCR, one entry per CDR3 protein. The sample lists about 430,000 distinct CDR3 sequences; 18% were seen once. This material consisted of PBMCs, taken before the yellow fever booster vaccination. These receptors all stem from a man aged 18 to 29 who received the YFV17D yellow fever vaccine.

V is TRBV4-1 and J is TRBJ1-1; a weak D match, TRBD1 (5 bases). The ends were cut back, 4 bases at V and 3 bases at J, with 24 bases in the middle. Looked up from germline, CDR1 is MGHRA and CDR2 is YSYEKL. The CDR3 sequence is 18 residues long. CDR3 region: CASSPYSHSGTGDTEAFF. CDR3 nucleotides: TGCGCCAGCAGCCCTTATTCTCATTCCGGGACCGGGGACACTGAAGCTTTCTTT.

This clonotype was counted between two and nine times. This chain links TRBV6-5 with TRBJ1-3; 7 bases map to TRBD1. CDR1 is MNHEY, CDR2 SVGAGI, per germline. CDR3 length: 15 amino acids. The V and J ends lost 6 bases and 2 bases, in that order; junction bases with no gene match: 7. Here the CDR3 reads CASSYTGEPGNTIYF. The DNA for the CDR3 is TGTGCCAGCAGCTACACAGGGGAACCTGGAAACACCATATATTTT.

This clonotype turned up a few times. V and J are TRBV6-1 and TRBJ2-1; 7 nucleotides line up with TRBD1. CDR1 MNHNS and CDR2 SASEGT come from the germline V gene. The CDR3 totals 14 residues. V gave up 8 bases and J gave up 4 bases; unmatched junction bases: 8. The CDR3 DNA reads as TGTGCCAGCGAATCGGACAGGACTTACAATGAGCAGTTCTTC. Its translation: CASESDRTYNEQFF.

In this sample, this clonotype turned up a few times. CDR3 in amino acids: CATSDQTGVGDTQYF. The CDR3 DNA reads TGTGCCACCAGTGACCAGACAGGGGTGGGAGATACGCAGTATTTT. V gene TRBV24-1 combines with J gene TRBJ2-3, with TRBD1 matching over 8 bases. V was pared by 4 bases and J by 5 bases, with 7 bases of the junction left unmatched. In germline, CDR1 is KGHDR, CDR2 SFDVKD. The CDR3 totals 15 residues.

The chain employs TRBV7-2 and TRBJ2-1, with TRBD2 identical over 8 bases. The germline V gene has CDR1 SGHTA and CDR2 FQGNSA. CDR3 length: 17 amino acids. With V trimmed by 5 bases and J by 0 bases, 9 bases remained unmatched. The CDR3 sequence: CASSPILAGGSYNEQFF. DNA of the CDR3: TGTGCCAGCAGCCCTATCCTTGCGGGGGGCTCCTACAATGAGCAGTTCTTC.

This clonotype has a handful of counts. The rearrangement joins TRBV5-4 to TRBJ2-3, with TRBD2 matching over 10 bases. V lost 4 bases and J lost 6; bases outside the gene matches: 8. The germline CDR1 and CDR2 sequences are SGHNT and YYREEE (reference sequence). This CDR3 has 15 amino acids. CDR3 nucleotides: TGTGCCAGCAGCCCTAGCGGGGGCCGTTGGGATACGCAGTATTTT. This codes for CASSPSGGRWDTQYF.

This sequence joins TRBV5-5 and TRBJ1-5; the D gene is possibly TRBD1 (6 bases). The CDR3 consists of 14 residues. V was cut by 7 bases and J by 0 bases, with 11 bases left in between. In germline, CDR1 is SGHKS, CDR2 YYEKEE (reference sequence). The CDR3 nucleotides read TGTGCCAGCGACGGGGGCCTTAGCAATCAGCCCCAGCATTTT. Its translation: CASDGGLSNQPQHF.